Listed below are T cell receptor beta chains from one sample, sequenced in a study of T cells in Graves' hyperthyroidism and ophthalmopathy. TCRdb independently ran MiXCR on the multiplex PCR reads; one entry per CDR3 protein. The profile covers 500,000 to 650,000 distinct CDR3 sequences, with around 13% appearing a single time and around an eighth taken by the ten largest. The specimen sequenced was blood. These TCRs come from a woman aged 50 to 60 with Graves' ophthalmopathy. Each CDR3 is given without its conserved first and last residue.

CDR3 protein: ASSVSSSGPEQF; J gene: TRBJ2-1; V gene: TRBV12-3/TRBV12-4; CDR3 length: 12
CDR3 protein: ASSQLAGRSGPGELF; J gene: TRBJ2-2; V gene: TRBV6-2/TRBV6-3; CDR3 length: 15
CDR3 protein: ASSLERVTDTQY; J gene: TRBJ2-3; V gene: TRBV5-5; CDR3 length: 12
CDR3 protein: ASSVGTGRGYT; J gene: TRBJ1-2; V gene: TRBV27; CDR3 length: 11
CDR3 protein: ASSPTRRGEGYT; J gene: TRBJ1-2; V gene: TRBV7-9; CDR3 length: 12
CDR3 protein: ATSDRASGNEQF; J gene: TRBJ2-1; V gene: TRBV24-1; CDR3 length: 12
CDR3 protein: ASTLDSTEAF; J gene: TRBJ1-1; V gene: TRBV28; CDR3 length: 10
CDR3 protein: SARVLVSYEQY; J gene: TRBJ2-7; V gene: TRBV20-1; CDR3 length: 11
CDR3 protein: ASSYSHIELVHANYEQY; J gene: TRBJ2-7; V gene: TRBV6-2/TRBV6-3; CDR3 length: 17
CDR3 protein: ASSLHTDGNTIY; J gene: TRBJ1-3; V gene: TRBV5-1; CDR3 length: 12
CDR3 protein: ASSQDGASDPYEQY; J gene: TRBJ2-7; V gene: TRBV3-1; CDR3 length: 14
CDR3 protein: ASSLDRRNEQF; J gene: TRBJ2-1; V gene: TRBV11-2; CDR3 length: 11
CDR3 protein: ASSLAAGYSDNEQF; J gene: TRBJ2-1; V gene: TRBV12-3/TRBV12-4; CDR3 length: 14
CDR3 protein: ASSFVGTSGDTQY; J gene: TRBJ2-3; V gene: TRBV7-3; CDR3 length: 13
CDR3 protein: SATSGGNSYEQY; J gene: TRBJ2-7; V gene: TRBV20-1; CDR3 length: 12
CDR3 protein: ASKRSYEQY; J gene: TRBJ2-7; V gene: TRBV6-2/TRBV6-3; CDR3 length: 9
CDR3 protein: ASSQRDEKNIQY; J gene: TRBJ2-4; V gene: TRBV3-1; CDR3 length: 12